This T cell receptor (beta chain) was captured by sequencing in a study of T cells after posttransplantation cyclophosphamide. The CDR3 runs to 14 residues. CDR1 and CDR2 from the germline V gene are LNHDA and SQIVND (reference sequence). Trimming removed 4 bases from V and 0 bases from J; junction bases left unmatched: 1. Whole-study results and caveats: Tissue-infiltrating T cells from skin or gut overlapped little with blood T cells.

Details on this clone: Its antigen is currently unknown.

Sequenced by immunoSEQ multiplex PCR; TCRdb stores in-frame clones only, minus some. The profile shows about 21,000 clones, around 98% of them singletons. Peripheral blood was collected from the related graft donor on the marrow donation day. Cells defined as naive were viable CD3+CD4+ or CD3+CD8+ and CCR7+CD45RA+CD45RO-CD95-CD27+CD28+. The rearrangement joins TRBV19 to TRBJ2-3; 7 positions match TRBD2. The TCR originated in a man aged 35 to 55 in good health, CMV-negative, and a related stem cell transplant donor. Sequenced material: naive CD8+ T cells sorted from PBMCs. The CDR3 DNA is TGTGCCAGTAGTAGGGAGGGCAGCACAGATACGCAGTATTTT. Protein: CASSREGSTDTQYF.